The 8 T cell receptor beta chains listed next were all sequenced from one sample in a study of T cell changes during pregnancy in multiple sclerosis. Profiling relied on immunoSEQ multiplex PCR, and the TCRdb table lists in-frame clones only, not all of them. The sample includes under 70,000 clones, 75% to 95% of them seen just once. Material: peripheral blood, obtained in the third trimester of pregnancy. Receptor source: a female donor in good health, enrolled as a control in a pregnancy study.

CDR3 sequence: CASRRSGTQTEAFF. In DNA, the CDR3 is TGTGCCAGCAGGAGGTCCGGGACACAAACTGAAGCTTTCTTT. The chain recombines TRBV5-5 with TRBJ1-1; tentatively, D is TRBD1 (6 bases). This CDR3 is built from 14 residues. CDR1 and CDR2 from the germline V gene are SGHKS and YYEKEE (reference sequence). V was clipped by 5 bases and J by 5 bases, with 16 bases between them.

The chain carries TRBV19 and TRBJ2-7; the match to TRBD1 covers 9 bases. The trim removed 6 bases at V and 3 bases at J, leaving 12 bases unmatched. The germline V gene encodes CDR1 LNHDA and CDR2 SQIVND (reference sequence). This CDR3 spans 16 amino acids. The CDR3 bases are TGTGCCAGTAGCCCCCTTCCGGGACAGGGAGGCTACGAGCAGTACTTC. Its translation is CASSPLPGQGGYEQYF.

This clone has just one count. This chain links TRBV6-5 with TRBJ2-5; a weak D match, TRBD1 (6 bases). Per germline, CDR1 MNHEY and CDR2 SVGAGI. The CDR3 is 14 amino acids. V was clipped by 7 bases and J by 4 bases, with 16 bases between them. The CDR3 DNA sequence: TGTGCCAGCACCCCCAACCAGGGGATAGAGACCCAGTACTTC. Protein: CASTPNQGIETQYF.

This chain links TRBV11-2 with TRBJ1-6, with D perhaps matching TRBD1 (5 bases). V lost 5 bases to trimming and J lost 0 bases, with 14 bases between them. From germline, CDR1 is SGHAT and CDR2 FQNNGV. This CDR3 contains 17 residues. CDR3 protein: CASSPRGGSSYNSPLHF. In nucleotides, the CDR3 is TGTGCCAGCAGCCCCCGCGGGGGGAGCTCCTATAATTCACCCCTCCACTTT. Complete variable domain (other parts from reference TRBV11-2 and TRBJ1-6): EAGVAQSPRYKIIEKRQSVAFWCNPISGHATLYWYQQILGQGPKLLIQFQNNGVVDDSQLPKDRFSAERLKGVDSTLKIQPAKLEDSAVYLCASSPRGGSSYNSPLHFGNGTRLTVT.

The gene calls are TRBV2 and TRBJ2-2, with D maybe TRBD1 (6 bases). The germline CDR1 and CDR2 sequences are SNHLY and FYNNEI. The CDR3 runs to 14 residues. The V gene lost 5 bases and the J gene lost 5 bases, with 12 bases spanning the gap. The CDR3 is CASSSGEWTGELFF. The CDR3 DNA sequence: TGTGCCAGCAGTTCAGGGGAATGGACCGGGGAGCTGTTTTTT.

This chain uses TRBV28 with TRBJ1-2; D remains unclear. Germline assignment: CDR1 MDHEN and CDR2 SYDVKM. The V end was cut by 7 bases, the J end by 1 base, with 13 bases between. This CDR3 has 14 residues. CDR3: CASKSLLYNYGYTF. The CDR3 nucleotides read TGTGCCAGCAAGAGCCTCCTTTATAACTATGGCTACACCTTC.

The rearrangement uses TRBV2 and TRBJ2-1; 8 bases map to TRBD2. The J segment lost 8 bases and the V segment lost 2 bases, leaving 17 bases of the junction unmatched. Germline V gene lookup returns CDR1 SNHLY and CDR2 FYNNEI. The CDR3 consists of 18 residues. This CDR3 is CASSEFWGSGSGPHEQFF. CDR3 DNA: TGTGCCAGCAGTGAATTTTGGGGGAGCGGGAGTGGCCCCCATGAGCAGTTCTTC.

DNA for the CDR3: TGTGCCAGCTCCTCCCCTGGACTAGCGGGAATTTACGAGCAGTACTTC. Its translation: CASSSPGLAGIYEQYF. The chain uses TRBV27 and TRBJ2-7; 12 bases are shared with TRBD2. Germline values: CDR1 MNHEY, CDR2 SMNVEV (reference sequence). The CDR3 loop spans 16 amino acids. Unmatched junction bases numbered 12, after V lost 8 bases and J lost 4 bases.